This T cell receptor (beta chain) was sequenced for a study of T cell responses to AZD1222 COVID-19 vaccine. In the study overall: The analysis combined second doses at about 4 or about 12 weeks.

Some clones are missing from TCRdb's copy, which holds only in-frame ones; the method was immunoSEQ multiplex PCR. The data contain 120,000 or so clones, 70% to 90% of them singletons. V was shortened by 8 bases and J by 0 bases, with 7 bases between the two germline ends. The germline V gene has CDR1 MDHEN and CDR2 SYDVKM. CDR3 length: 12 residues. Regarding this clone: No antigen is known for it.

Regarding the study as a whole: Repertoire sampling occurred only after the peak T cell response. Donors in the cohort were predominantly white British and more often female, and clonal diversity was possibly underestimated. Once two AZD1222 doses were given, Spike-specific TCR breadth and depth went up.

This chain joins TRBV28 and TRBJ1-1; unclear D gene. The clonotype comes from an adult in good health. Sequenced here: peripheral blood, sampled on day 0 of AZD1222 vaccination. CDR3 coding DNA: TGTGCCAGCCGAGATGTGAACACTGAAGCTTTCTTT. The encoded protein is CASRDVNTEAFF.